This TCR beta chain originates from a study of CD8 T cells in Susac syndrome. Roughly 0.45 to 1 ug RNA was reverse transcribed with random hexamers. Amplification of TCR beta CDR3 spanned 54 Vbeta and 13 Jbeta via immunoSEQ multiplex PCR. TCRdb ran MiXCR on the immunoSEQ multiplex PCR reads and lists one entry per CDR3 protein. Of 69,000 or so distinct CDR3 sequences in the sample, roughly 94% are singletons; the top ten hold 0.56%. Sequencing of TCR beta was undertaken in CD8+ and CD4+ T cells derived from blood. The multiple sclerosis control group consisted of treatment-naive patients whose relapsing-remitting disease, which was either stable or active, fulfilled revised McDonald criteria. FACS was used to enrich TEMRA cells, whereas the CD8+ and CD4+ T cells were obtained by negative isolation. Germline V gene data show CDR1 as SQVTM and CDR2 as ANQGSEA. V shed 3 bases, J shed 2 bases, and the junction held 4 bases outside the gene matches. The CDR3 extends over 15 amino acids.

The sequence was collected from a human donor with multiple sclerosis. The J gene is TRBJ2-1, the V gene TRBV29-1, with TRBD2 matching over 10 bases. Input material: CD8+ T cells from PBMCs. The CDR3 here is CSVEPSGRAYNEQFF. CDR3 bases: TGCAGCGTTGAGCCAAGCGGGAGGGCCTACAATGAGCAGTTCTTC.